This TCR beta chain was retrieved from a study of a mutant IDH1 vaccine in newly diagnosed glioma. Indicated time point: week 11, during vaccination. The vaccine gave 300 ug of a 20-mer mutant IDH1 peptide subcutaneously per dose. TCRdb keeps only in-frame clones here, not all; method: immunoSEQ multiplex PCR. The sample has under 150,000 clones, about nine tenths seen once; the top ten hold roughly 0.61%. V shed 7 bases, J shed 4 bases, and the junction held 8 bases outside the gene matches. The CDR3 contains 15 residues. Germline loops: CDR1 MNHEY, CDR2 SMNVEV (reference sequence). As for this clone: No antigen is known for it.

The chain combines TRBV27 with TRBJ2-5, with 11 bases matching TRBD1. This TCR derives from a woman aged 50 to 60 with glioma. The sequencing here drew on PBMCs, taken from a glioma patient whose treatment included an IDH1 peptide vaccine. For the CDR3, the DNA is TGTGCCAGCACTTCCGGGACAGGGGGACGAGAGACCCAGTACTTC. This encodes CASTSGTGGRETQYF.